The subject of this entry is one T cell receptor (beta chain). Its specificity is not known. Naive CD8 cells, CD45RO-negative and positively selected for CCR7, excluded terminally differentiated effector memory CD45RA+ cells. These data are taken from a study of shared clonotypes between healthy human individuals. Study as a whole: The donor group consisted of a couple of women and three men, aged 18 to 49.

Study-wide results and caveats: With few donors, the genetic and exposure-history diversity represented was limited.

This was a deep-level run. Each cell subset's genomic DNA was divided evenly among several immunoSEQ plates. Here immunoSEQ multiplex PCR was the method, and the copy in TCRdb shows in-frame clones only, minus some. The sample yields about 1,800,000 clones, just under 95% seen once. CDR3 size: 16 residues. V lost 1 base to trimming and J lost 2 bases; unmatched junction nucleotides: 7. Germline assignment: CDR1 PRHDT and CDR2 FYEKMQ (reference sequence). Sequenced: naive CD8+ T cells sorted from blood. V and J are TRBV13 and TRBJ2-7, with 8 bases fitting TRBD1. This receptor was taken from a young man in good health. This CDR3 is CASSLDATGDPYEQYF. The DNA for the CDR3 is TGTGCCAGCAGCTTAGACGCGACAGGGGATCCCTACGAGCAGTACTTC.